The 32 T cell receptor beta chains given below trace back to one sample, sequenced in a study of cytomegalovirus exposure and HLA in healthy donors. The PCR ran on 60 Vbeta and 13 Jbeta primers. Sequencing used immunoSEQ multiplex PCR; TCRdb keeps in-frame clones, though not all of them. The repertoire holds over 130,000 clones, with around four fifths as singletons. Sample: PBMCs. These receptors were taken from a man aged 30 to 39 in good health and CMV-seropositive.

CDR3 amino acids: CASSLARGMNTEAFF. CDR3 DNA: TGTGCCAGCAGCTTAGCGAGGGGGATGAACACTGAAGCTTTCTTT. V and J are TRBV11-2 and TRBJ1-1, with D maybe TRBD1 (6 bases). This CDR3 is 15 amino acids long. Trimming took off 1 base at V and 0 bases at J, with 9 bases between the two ends. CDR1 and CDR2 (germline): SGHAT, FQNNGV.

CDR3 residues: CASSLGNSGGYSTDTQYF. In nucleotides, the CDR3 is TGCGCCAGCAGCTTGGGAAATAGCGGGGGGTATAGCACAGATACGCAGTATTTT. The V gene is TRBV5-1, the J gene TRBJ2-3; 10 positions agree with TRBD2. The V segment lost 0 bases and the J segment 0 bases; nucleotides outside the gene matches: 7. There are 18 residues in the CDR3. Germline V gives CDR1 SGHRS, CDR2 YFSETQ.

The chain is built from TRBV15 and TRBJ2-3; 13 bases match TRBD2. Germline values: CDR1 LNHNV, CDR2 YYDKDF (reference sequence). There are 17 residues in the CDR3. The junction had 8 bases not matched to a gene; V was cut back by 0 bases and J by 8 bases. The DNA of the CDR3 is TGTGCCACCAGCAGAGAAGTAACTAGCGGGAGGGTACCTACGCAGTATTTT. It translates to CATSREVTSGRVPTQYF.

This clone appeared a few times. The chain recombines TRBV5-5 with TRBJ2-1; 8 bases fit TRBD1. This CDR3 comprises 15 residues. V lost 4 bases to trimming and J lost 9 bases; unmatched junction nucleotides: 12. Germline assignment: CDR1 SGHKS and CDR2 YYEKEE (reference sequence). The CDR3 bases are TGTGCCAGCAGCCCCACTCCGGGACAGGAGGCTGAGCAGTTCTTC. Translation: CASSPTPGQEAEQFF.

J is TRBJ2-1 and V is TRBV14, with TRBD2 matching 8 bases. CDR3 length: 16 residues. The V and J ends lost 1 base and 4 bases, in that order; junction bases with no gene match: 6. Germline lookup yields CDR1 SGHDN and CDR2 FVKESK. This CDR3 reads CASSQGALAVYNEQFF. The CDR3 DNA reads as TGTGCCAGCAGCCAAGGAGCACTAGCGGTATACAATGAGCAGTTCTTC.

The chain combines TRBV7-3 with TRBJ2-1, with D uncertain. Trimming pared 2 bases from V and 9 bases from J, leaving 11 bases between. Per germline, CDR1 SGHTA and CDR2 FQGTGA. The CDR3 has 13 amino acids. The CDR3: CASSLVQFAEQFF. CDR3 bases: TGTGCCAGCAGCTTAGTCCAGTTTGCTGAGCAGTTCTTC.

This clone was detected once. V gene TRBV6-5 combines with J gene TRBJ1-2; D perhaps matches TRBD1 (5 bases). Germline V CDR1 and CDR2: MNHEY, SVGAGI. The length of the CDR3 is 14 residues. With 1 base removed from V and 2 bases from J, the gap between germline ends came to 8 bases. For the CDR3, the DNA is TGTGCCAGCAGTTACTTCGCAGGGAACTATGGCTACACCTTC. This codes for CASSYFAGNYGYTF.

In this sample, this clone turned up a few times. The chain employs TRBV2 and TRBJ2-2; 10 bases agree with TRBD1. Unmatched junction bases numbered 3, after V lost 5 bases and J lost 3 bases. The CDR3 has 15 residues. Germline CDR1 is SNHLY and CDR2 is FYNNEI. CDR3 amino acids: CASSRDRGHTGELFF. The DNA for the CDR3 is TGTGCCAGCAGTCGAGACAGGGGGCACACCGGGGAGCTGTTTTTT.

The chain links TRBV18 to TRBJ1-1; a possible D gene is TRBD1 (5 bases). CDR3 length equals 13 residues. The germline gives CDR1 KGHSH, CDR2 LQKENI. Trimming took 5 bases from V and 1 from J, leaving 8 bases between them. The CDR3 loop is CASSSTANTEAFF. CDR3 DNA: TGTGCCAGCTCATCGACAGCGAACACTGAAGCTTTCTTT.

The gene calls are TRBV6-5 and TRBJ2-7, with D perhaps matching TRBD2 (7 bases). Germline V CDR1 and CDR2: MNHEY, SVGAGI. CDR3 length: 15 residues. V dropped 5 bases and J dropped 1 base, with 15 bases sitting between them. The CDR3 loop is CASSGRGAGSYEQYF. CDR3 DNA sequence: TGTGCCAGCAGTGGCCGGGGGGCCGGGTCCTACGAGCAGTACTTC.

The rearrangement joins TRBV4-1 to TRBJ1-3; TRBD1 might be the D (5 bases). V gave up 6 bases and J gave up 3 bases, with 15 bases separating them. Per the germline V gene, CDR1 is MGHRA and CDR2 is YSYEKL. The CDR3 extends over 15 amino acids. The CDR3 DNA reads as TGCGCCAGCAGGCAACTTACAGGTTATGGAAACACCATATATTTT. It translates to CASRQLTGYGNTIYF.

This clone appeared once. Written as DNA, the CDR3 is TGTGCCAGCACCTTTGGATTCAGGGATGGCTCACAAGAGACCCAGTACTTC. Translating gives CASTFGFRDGSQETQYF. The chain carries TRBV5-4 and TRBJ2-5, with D perhaps TRBD1 (5 bases). V was pared by 6 bases and J by 2 bases, with 23 bases between. The CDR3 length is 17 residues. Per the germline V gene, CDR1 is SGHNT and CDR2 is YYREEE (reference sequence).

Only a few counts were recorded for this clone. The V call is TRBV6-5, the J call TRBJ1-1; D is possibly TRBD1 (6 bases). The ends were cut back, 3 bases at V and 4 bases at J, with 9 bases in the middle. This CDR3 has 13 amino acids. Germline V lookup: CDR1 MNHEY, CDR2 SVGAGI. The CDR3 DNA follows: TGTGCCAGCAGTTATGAGGGGGTCACTGAAGCTTTCTTT. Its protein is CASSYEGVTEAFF.

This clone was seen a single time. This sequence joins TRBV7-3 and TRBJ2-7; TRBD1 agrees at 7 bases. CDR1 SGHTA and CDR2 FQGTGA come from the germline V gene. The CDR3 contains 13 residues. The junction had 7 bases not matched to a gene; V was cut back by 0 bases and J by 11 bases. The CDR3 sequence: CASSLTGGTEEYF. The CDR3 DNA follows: TGTGCCAGCAGCTTAACGGGTGGGACAGAAGAGTACTTC.

This chain's CDR3 is CASSISGNHGYTF. The CDR3 DNA reads TGTGCCAGTAGTATATCAGGGAACCATGGCTACACCTTC. The rearrangement links TRBV19 to TRBJ1-2; D might be TRBD1 (5 bases). Trimming pared 2 bases from V and 6 bases from J, leaving 10 bases between. The CDR3 covers 13 residues. The germline V gene has CDR1 LNHDA and CDR2 SQIVND (reference sequence).

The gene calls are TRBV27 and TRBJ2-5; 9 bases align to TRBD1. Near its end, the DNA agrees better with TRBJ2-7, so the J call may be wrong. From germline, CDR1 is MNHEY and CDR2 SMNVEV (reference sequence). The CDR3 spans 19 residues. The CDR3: CASSFLPRIRDRVLYEQYF. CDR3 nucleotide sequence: TGTGCCAGCAGTTTCCTACCTAGGATCCGGGACAGGGTTCTCTACGAGCAGTACTTC.

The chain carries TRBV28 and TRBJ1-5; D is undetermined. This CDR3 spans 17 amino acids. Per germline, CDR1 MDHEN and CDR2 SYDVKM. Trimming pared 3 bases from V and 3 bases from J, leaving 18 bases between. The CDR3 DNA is TGTGCCAGCAGTTTTCTCTCGTATAGGAGCTTCAATCAGCCCCAGCATTTT. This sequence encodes CASSFLSYRSFNQPQHF.

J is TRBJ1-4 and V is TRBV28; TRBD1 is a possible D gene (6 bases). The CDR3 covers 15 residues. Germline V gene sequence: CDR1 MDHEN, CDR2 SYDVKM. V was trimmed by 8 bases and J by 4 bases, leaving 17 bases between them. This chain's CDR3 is CASLSGAGGNEKLFF. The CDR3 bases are TGTGCCAGCCTATCAGGGGCGGGGGGTAATGAAAAACTGTTTTTT.

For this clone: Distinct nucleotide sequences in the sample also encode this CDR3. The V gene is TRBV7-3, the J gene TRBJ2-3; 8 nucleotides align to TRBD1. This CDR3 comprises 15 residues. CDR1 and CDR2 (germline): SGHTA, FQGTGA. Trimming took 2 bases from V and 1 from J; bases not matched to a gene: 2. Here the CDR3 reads CASSLSGQGTDTQYF. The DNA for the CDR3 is TGTGCCAGCAGCTTATCGGGACAGGGCACAGATACGCAGTATTTT.

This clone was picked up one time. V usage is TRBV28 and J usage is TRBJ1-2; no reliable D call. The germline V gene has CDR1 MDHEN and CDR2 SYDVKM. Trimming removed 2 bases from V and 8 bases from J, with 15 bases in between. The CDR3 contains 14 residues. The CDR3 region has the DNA TGTGCCAGCAGTTTACCCGGGATGTGGGCCGGCTACACCTTC. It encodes CASSLPGMWAGYTF.

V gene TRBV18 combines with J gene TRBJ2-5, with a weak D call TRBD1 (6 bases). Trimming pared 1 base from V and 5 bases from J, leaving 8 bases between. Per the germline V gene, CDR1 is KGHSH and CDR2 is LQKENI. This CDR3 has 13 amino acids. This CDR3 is CASSPQTGETQYF. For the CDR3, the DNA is TGTGCCAGCTCACCACAAACAGGGGAGACCCAGTACTTC.

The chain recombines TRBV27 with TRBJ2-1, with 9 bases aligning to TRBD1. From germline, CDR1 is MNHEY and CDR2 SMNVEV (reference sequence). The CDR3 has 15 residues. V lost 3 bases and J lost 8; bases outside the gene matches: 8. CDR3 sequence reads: CASSLRDRVLDEQFF. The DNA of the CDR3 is TGTGCCAGCAGTTTGCGGGACAGGGTTCTCGATGAGCAGTTCTTC.

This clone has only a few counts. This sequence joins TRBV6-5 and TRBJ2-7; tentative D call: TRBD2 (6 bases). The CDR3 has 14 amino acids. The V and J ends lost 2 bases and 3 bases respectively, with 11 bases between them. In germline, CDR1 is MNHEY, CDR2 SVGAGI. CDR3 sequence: CASSYRGLYYEQYF. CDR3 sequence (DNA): TGTGCCAGCAGTTACCGGGGGTTATACTACGAGCAGTACTTC.

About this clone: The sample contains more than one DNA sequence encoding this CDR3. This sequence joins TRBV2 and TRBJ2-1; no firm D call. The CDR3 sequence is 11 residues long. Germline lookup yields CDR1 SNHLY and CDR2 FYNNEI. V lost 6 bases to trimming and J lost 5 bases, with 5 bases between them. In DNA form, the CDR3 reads TGTGCCAGCAGGGCCGACAATGAGCAGTTCTTC. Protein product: CASRADNEQFF.

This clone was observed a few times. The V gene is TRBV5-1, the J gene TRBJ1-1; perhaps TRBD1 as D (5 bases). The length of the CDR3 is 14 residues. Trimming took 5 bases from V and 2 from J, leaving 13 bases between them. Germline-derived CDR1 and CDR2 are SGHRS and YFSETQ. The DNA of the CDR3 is TGCGCCAGCAGTGTCCAGGGAGGTAACACTGAAGCTTTCTTT. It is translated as CASSVQGGNTEAFF.

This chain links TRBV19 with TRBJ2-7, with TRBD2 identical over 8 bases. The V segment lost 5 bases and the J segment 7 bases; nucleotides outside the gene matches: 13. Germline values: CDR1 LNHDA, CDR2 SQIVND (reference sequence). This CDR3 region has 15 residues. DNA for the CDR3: TGTGCCAGTAGTCCCCCGGGACTAGTGGTTGGTGAGCAGTACTTC. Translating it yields CASSPPGLVVGEQYF.

The CDR3 sequence: CASSYSYSGAPDTQYF. CDR3 DNA: TGTGCCAGCAGTTACTCTTACAGCGGGGCCCCAGATACGCAGTATTTT. The chain recombines TRBV6-5 with TRBJ2-3, with 7 bases fitting TRBD2. The CDR3 contains 16 residues. J gave up 4 bases and V 0 bases, and 7 bases lay outside the gene matches. In germline, CDR1 is MNHEY, CDR2 SVGAGI.

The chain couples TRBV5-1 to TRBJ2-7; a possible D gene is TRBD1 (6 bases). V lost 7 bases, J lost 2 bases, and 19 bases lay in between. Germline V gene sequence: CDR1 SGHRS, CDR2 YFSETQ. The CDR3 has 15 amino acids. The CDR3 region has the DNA TGCGCCAGCTCCACCTCTTTGACAGGAGCCTACGAGCAGTACTTC. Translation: CASSTSLTGAYEQYF. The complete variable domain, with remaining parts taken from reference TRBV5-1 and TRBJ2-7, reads KAGVTQTPRYLIKTRGQQVTLSCSPISGHRSVSWYQQTPGQGLQFLFEYFSETQRNKGNFPGRFSGRQFSNSRSEMNVSTLELGDSALYLCASSTSLTGAYEQYFGPGTRLTVT.

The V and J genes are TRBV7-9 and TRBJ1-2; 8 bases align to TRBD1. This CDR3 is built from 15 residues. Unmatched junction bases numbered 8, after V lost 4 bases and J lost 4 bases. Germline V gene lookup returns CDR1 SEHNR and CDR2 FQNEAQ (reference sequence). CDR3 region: CASSSLDRDVYGYTF. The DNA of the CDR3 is TGTGCCAGCAGCTCCCTGGACAGGGATGTCTATGGCTACACCTTC.

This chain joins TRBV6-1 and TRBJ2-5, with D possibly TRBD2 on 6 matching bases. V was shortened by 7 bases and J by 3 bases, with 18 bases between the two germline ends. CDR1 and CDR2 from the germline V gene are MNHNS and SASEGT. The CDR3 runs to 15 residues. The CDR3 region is CASKLQTSPEETQYF. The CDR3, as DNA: TGTGCCAGCAAACTCCAGACTAGTCCCGAAGAGACCCAGTACTTC.

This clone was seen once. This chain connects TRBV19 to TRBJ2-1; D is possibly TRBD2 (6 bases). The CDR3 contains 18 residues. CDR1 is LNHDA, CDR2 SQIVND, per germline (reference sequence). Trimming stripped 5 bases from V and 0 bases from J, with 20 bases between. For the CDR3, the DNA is TGTGCCAGTAGTCCCTTCTGGGGGACTTCCGCCTCCTACAATGAGCAGTTCTTC. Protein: CASSPFWGTSASYNEQFF. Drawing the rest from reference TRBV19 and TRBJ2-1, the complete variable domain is DGGITQSPKYLFRKEGQNVTLSCEQNLNHDAMYWYRQDPGQGLRLIYYSQIVNDFQKGDIAEGYSVSREKKESFPLTVTSAQKNPTAFYLCASSPFWGTSASYNEQFFGPGTRLTVL.

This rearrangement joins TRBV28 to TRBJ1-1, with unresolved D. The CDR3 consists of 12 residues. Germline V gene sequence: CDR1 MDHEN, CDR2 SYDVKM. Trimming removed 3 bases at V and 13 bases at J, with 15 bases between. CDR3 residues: CASSLSAGKVFF. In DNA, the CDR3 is TGTGCCAGCAGTTTGAGTGCAGGAAAAGTTTTCTTT.